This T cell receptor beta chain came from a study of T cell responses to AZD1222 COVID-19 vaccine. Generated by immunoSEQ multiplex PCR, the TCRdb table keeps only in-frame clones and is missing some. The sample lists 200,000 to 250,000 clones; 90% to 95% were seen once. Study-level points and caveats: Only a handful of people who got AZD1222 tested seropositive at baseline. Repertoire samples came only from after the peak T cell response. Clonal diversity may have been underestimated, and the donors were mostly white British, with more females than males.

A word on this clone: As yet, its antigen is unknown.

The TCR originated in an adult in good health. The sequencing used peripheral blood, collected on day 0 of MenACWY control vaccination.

The CDR3 DNA follows: TGTGCCAGCAGTGAACGTGACGATAGGTCATCCGGGGAGCTGTTTTTT. Its translation: CASSERDDRSSGELFF. The chain has TRBV6-1 and TRBJ2-2; D unresolved. There are 16 residues in the CDR3. Trimming stripped 2 bases from V and 6 bases from J, with 16 bases between. The germline V gene encodes CDR1 MNHNS and CDR2 SASEGT.